The 10 T cell receptor beta chains listed next were all sequenced from one sample in a study of OX40 agonist ivuxolimab in advanced cancers. Sequenced by immunoSEQ multiplex PCR; TCRdb stores in-frame clones only, minus some. The table shows approximately 110,000 clones, with around 93% occurring only once. The sequenced sample was CD4+ or CD8+ T cells sorted from blood, obtained in a trial of the OX40 agonist ivuxolimab. The receptor set was obtained from an adult with an advanced solid tumor such as melanoma, head and neck, liver or kidney cancer.

The V call is TRBV5-8, the J call TRBJ2-1; a possible D gene is TRBD1 (5 bases). Germline V lookup: CDR1 SGHTS, CDR2 YDEGEE. CDR3 length equals 15 residues. V lost 4 bases, J lost 8 bases, and 19 bases lay in between. CDR3 loop: CASSTTTAGRDEQFF. The DNA for the CDR3 is TGTGCCAGCAGCACCACGACGGCAGGGCGCGATGAGCAGTTCTTC.

This chain connects TRBV19 to TRBJ1-3; 7 bases are shared with TRBD1. V trimming: 6 bases; J trimming: 2 bases; junction bases outside the gene matches: 7. This CDR3 contains 15 residues. Germline values: CDR1 LNHDA, CDR2 SQIVND (reference sequence). Written as DNA, the CDR3 is TGTGCCAGTAGGATCGACAGGGCAACTGGAAACACCATATATTTT. This encodes CASRIDRATGNTIYF.

This chain links TRBV19 with TRBJ2-5, with D possibly matching TRBD2 (6 bases). V lost 5 bases, J lost 1 base, and 17 bases lay in between. Germline V gene lookup returns CDR1 LNHDA and CDR2 SQIVND (reference sequence). The CDR3 sequence is 16 residues long. CDR3 in amino acids: CASSVTSLVGQETQYF. CDR3 coding DNA: TGTGCCAGTAGTGTGACTAGTCTGGTGGGCCAAGAGACCCAGTACTTC.

The V call is TRBV18, the J call TRBJ1-3; D is ambiguous. The CDR3 runs to 14 residues. Per germline, CDR1 KGHSH and CDR2 LQKENI. V lost 10 bases to trimming and J lost 0 bases, with 13 bases between them. This chain's CDR3 is CATGLSPSGNTIYF. Here the CDR3 DNA reads TGTGCCACCGGCCTGTCGCCCTCTGGAAACACCATATATTTT. Full variable domain (remainder filled in from reference TRBV18 and TRBJ1-3): NAGVMQNPRHLVRRRGQEARLRCSPMKGHSHVYWYRQLPEEGLKFMVYLQKENIIDESGMPKERFSAEFPKEGPSILRIQQVVRGDSAAYFCATGLSPSGNTIYFGEGSWLTVV.

The rearrangement links TRBV28 to TRBJ1-1; D is undetermined. V was clipped by 6 bases and J by 4 bases, with 15 bases between them. The CDR3 length is 14 residues. Germline CDR1 and CDR2: MDHEN and SYDVKM. The DNA of the CDR3 is TGTGCCAGCAGGCGACTCCTCCTTGCCACTGAAGCTTTCTTT. It codes for CASRRLLLATEAFF.

This clone appeared a single time. V and J are TRBV18 and TRBJ1-1; 7 nucleotides agree with TRBD1. Germline V gene data show CDR1 as KGHSH and CDR2 as LQKENI. The V gene end was trimmed by 3 bases and the J gene end by 3 bases; junction bases not matched to a gene: 7. The CDR3 runs 15 residues. The CDR3 loop reads CASSPGNRGYTEAFF. The CDR3 nucleotides read TGTGCCAGCTCACCGGGGAACAGGGGCTACACTGAAGCTTTCTTT.

The gene calls are TRBV18 and TRBJ2-7, with D unclear. CDR1 and CDR2 from the germline V gene are KGHSH and LQKENI. CDR3 length: 14 residues. Trimming left V 2 bases short and J 2 bases short, with 10 bases between. The CDR3 sequence is CASSPTPKAYEQYF. Here the CDR3 DNA reads TGTGCCAGCTCACCAACTCCGAAGGCCTACGAGCAGTACTTC. Using reference TRBV18 and TRBJ2-7 for the parts outside the CDR3, the full variable domain is NAGVMQNPRHLVRRRGQEARLRCSPMKGHSHVYWYRQLPEEGLKFMVYLQKENIIDESGMPKERFSAEFPKEGPSILRIQQVVRGDSAAYFCASSPTPKAYEQYFGPGTRLTVT.

The rearrangement links TRBV5-6 to TRBJ2-1; no definite D call. This CDR3 comprises 13 residues. The V end lost 2 bases, the J end lost 9 bases, and 12 bases lay between the germline ends. Germline V gene data show CDR1 as SGHDT and CDR2 as YYEEEE. In nucleotides, the CDR3 is TGTGCCAGCAGCTTAGGACCAGGCGGTGAGCAGTTCTTC. This gives the protein CASSLGPGGEQFF.

The V gene is TRBV5-4, the J gene TRBJ2-1; 7 bases align to TRBD1. Germline V lookup: CDR1 SGHNT, CDR2 YYREEE (reference sequence). Trimming cost V 5 bases and J 0 bases; bases outside gene matches: 5. This CDR3 region has 15 residues. The CDR3 sequence is CASSPDRNSYNEQFF. The CDR3 DNA follows: TGTGCCAGCAGTCCGGACAGGAACTCCTACAATGAGCAGTTCTTC.

J is TRBJ1-5 and V is TRBV9, with unresolved D. With 4 bases removed from V and 3 bases from J, the gap between germline ends came to 11 bases. Germline CDR1 is SGDLS and CDR2 is YYNGEE. CDR3 length: 14 amino acids. This CDR3 reads CASSPEAFNQPQHF. The DNA for the CDR3 is TGTGCCAGCAGCCCCGAAGCATTCAATCAGCCCCAGCATTTT.